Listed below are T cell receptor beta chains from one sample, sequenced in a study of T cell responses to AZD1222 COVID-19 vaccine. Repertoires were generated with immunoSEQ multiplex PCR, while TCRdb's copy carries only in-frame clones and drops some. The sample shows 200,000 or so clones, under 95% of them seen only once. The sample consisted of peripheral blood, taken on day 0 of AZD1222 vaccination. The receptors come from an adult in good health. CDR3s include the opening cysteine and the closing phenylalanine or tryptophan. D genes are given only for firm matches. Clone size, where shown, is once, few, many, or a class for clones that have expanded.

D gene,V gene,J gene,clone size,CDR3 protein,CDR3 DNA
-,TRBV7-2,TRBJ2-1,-,CASSQGVGATNEQFF,TGTGCCAGCAGCCAAGGGGTGGGCGCAACCAATGAGCAGTTCTTC
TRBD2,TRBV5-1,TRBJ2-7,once,CASSRLGLAGGLISYEQYF,TGCGCCAGCAGCCGACTCGGGCTAGCGGGAGGCCTAATTTCCTACGAGCAGTACTTC
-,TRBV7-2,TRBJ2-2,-,CASSKTEGWAIGELFF,TGTGCCAGCAGCAAGACGGAGGGATGGGCGATCGGGGAGCTGTTTTTT
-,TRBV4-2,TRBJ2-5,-,CASSQEQTRTQETQYF,TGTGCCAGCAGCCAAGAACAGACTAGGACTCAAGAGACCCAGTACTTC
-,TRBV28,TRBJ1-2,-,CASSLGNSGYTF,TGTGCCAGCAGTTTAGGAAATAGTGGCTACACCTTC
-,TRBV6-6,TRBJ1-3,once,CASSYLGHPANF,TGTGCCAGCAGTTACTTGGGACACCCGGCCAATTTT
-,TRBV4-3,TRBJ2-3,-,CASSQDAGRVTDTQYF,TGCGCCAGCAGCCAAGATGCGGGGAGAGTGACAGATACGCAGTATTTT
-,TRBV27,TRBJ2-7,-,CASSPTAGEQYF,TGTGCCAGCAGTCCCACGGCGGGAGAGCAGTACTTC
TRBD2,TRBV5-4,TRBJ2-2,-,CASSGSLAGGTGELFF,TGTGCCAGCAGCGGATCACTAGCGGGAGGCACCGGGGAGCTGTTTTTT
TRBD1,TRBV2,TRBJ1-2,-,CASSEARGQGALANYGYTF,TGTGCCAGCAGTGAAGCGAGGGGGCAGGGGGCCCTTGCTAACTATGGCTACACCTTC
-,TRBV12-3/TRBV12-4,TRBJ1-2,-,CASSLLGGGGYTF,TGTGCCAGCAGTTTGTTGGGGGGAGGAGGCTACACCTTC
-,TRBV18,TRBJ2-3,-,CASSPAASADTQYF,TGTGCCAGCTCACCTGCGGCATCCGCAGATACGCAGTATTTT
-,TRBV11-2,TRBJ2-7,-,CASRQMGTGRSYEQYF,TGTGCCAGCAGACAAATGGGGACGGGACGGTCCTACGAGCAGTACTTC
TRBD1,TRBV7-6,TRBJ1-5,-,CASSPTPSDRGPSNQPQHF,TGTGCCAGCAGCCCCACACCATCCGACAGGGGACCTAGCAATCAGCCCCAGCATTTT
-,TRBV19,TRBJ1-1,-,CASSILREVNTEAFF,TGTGCCAGTAGTATTCTGAGGGAGGTGAACACTGAAGCTTTCTTT
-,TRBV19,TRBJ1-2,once,CASSSYDFGTAPQGGYGYTF,TGTGCCAGTAGTTCCTACGACTTCGGGACCGCCCCTCAAGGAGGTTATGGCTACACCTTC
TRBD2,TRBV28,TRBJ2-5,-,CASSLILAGGPGETQYF,TGTGCCAGCAGTTTGATACTAGCGGGAGGGCCTGGGGAGACCCAGTACTTC
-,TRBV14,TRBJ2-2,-,CASSHVRRTGELFF,TGTGCCAGCAGCCACGTCAGGAGAACCGGGGAGCTGTTTTTT
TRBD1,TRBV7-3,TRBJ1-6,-,CASSPRTGGWSSYNSPLHF,TGTGCCAGCAGCCCCCGGACAGGGGGTTGGAGCTCCTATAATTCACCCCTCCACTTT
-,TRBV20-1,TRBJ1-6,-,CSASSKVRAFHNSPLHF,TGCAGTGCTAGTTCCAAAGTCAGGGCCTTCCATAATTCACCCCTCCACTTT
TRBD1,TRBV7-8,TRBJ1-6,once,CASRPGTGSPYNSPLHF,TGTGCCAGCAGGCCCGGGACAGGGAGTCCCTATAATTCACCCCTCCACTTT
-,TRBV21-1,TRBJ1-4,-,CAGDSREKLFF,TGTGCCGGGGACAGTCGGGAAAAACTGTTTTTT
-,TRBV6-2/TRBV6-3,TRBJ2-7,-,CASSYGYYEQYF,TGTGCCAGCAGTTACGGGTACTACGAGCAGTACTTC
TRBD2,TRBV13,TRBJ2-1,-,CASSLAPGLDIDEQFF,TGTGCCAGCAGCTTAGCACCGGGACTAGATATCGATGAGCAGTTCTTC
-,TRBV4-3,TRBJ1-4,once,CASSRVTGFLGANEKLFF,TGCGCCAGCAGTCGTGTTACAGGGTTTTTGGGAGCTAATGAAAAACTGTTTTTT
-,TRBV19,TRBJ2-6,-,CASSIRIIRGLSSGANVLTF,TGTGCCAGTAGTATCCGCATTATCAGGGGACTCTCGTCTGGGGCCAACGTCCTGACTTTC
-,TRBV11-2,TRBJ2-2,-,CASSLRPQGKAGELFF,TGTGCCAGCAGCTTAAGACCCCAGGGGAAAGCCGGGGAGCTGTTTTTT
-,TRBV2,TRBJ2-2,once,CASSELAGNTGELFF,TGTGCCAGCAGTGAACTAGCAGGGAACACCGGGGAGCTGTTTTTT
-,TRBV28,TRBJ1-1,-,CASSSWTAILDDTEAFF,TGTGCCAGCAGTTCGTGGACAGCAATATTAGATGACACTGAAGCTTTCTTT
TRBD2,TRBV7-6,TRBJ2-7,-,CASSLVSGGLGEQYF,TGTGCCAGCAGCTTAGTTAGCGGGGGGCTGGGCGAGCAGTACTTC
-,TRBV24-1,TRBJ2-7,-,CATSDRAYEQYF,TGTGCCACCAGTGATCGGGCCTACGAGCAGTACTTC
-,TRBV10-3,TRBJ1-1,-,CAISEFTEVAFF,TGTGCCATCAGTGAGTTTACCGAGGTGGCTTTCTTT
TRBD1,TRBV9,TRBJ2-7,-,CASSALGQGPSYEQYF,TGTGCCAGCAGCGCGCTTGGACAGGGGCCTTCCTACGAGCAGTACTTC
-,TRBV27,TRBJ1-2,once,CASSLSAGVLNYGYTF,TGTGCCAGCAGTTTATCGGCAGGGGTCCTTAACTATGGCTACACCTTC
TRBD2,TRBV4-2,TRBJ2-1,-,CASSQIPGLAFKGVDNEQFF,TGTGCCAGCAGCCAAATACCGGGACTAGCTTTTAAGGGGGTGGACAATGAGCAGTTCTTC
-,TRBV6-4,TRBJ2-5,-,CASSDNAGETQYF,TGTGCCAGCAGTGACAATGCGGGAGAGACCCAGTACTTC
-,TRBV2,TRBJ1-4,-,CASSGLALYNEKLFF,TGTGCCAGCAGTGGGTTGGCCTTATATAATGAAAAACTGTTTTTT
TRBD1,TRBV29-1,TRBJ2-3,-,CSVAGTGGSIDTQYF,TGCAGCGTGGCCGGGACAGGGGGCTCGATAGATACGCAGTATTTT
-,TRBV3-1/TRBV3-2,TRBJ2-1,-,CASSQEDHNEQFF,TGTGCCAGCAGCCAAGAGGACCACAATGAGCAGTTCTTC
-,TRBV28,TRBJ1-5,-,CASSLSGSEPQHF,TGTGCCAGCAGTTTATCCGGCTCAGAGCCCCAGCATTTT
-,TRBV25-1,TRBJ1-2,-,CASQDRYGYTF,TGTGCCAGCCAGGACAGATATGGCTACACCTTC
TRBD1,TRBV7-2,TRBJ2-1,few,CASSLEGGTGGTEQFF,TGTGCCAGCAGCTTGGAGGGTGGGACAGGGGGCACTGAGCAGTTCTTC